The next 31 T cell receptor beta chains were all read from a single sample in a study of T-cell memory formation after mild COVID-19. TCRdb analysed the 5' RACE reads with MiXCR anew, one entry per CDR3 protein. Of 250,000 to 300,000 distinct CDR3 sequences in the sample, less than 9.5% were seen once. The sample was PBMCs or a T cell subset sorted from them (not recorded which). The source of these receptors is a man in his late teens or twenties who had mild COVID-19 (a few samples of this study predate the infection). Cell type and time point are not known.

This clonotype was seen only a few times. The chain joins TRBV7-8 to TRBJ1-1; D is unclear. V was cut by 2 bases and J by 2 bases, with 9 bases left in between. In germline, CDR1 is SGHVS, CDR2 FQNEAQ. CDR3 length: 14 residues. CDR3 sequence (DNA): TGTGCCAGCAGCTTATCAGTCGGCAACACTGAAGCTTTCTTT. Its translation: CASSLSVGNTEAFF.

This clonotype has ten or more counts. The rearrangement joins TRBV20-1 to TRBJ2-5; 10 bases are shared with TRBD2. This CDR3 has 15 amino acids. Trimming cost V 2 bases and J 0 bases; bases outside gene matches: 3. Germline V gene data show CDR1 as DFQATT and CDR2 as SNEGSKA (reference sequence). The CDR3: CSARSSGGYQETQYF. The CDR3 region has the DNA TGCAGTGCTAGAAGTAGCGGGGGGTACCAAGAGACCCAGTACTTC.

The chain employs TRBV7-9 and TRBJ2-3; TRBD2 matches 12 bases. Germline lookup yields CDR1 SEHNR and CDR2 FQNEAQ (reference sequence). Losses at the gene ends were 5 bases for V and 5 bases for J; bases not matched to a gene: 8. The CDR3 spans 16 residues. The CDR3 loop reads CASSAASGGAKDTQYF. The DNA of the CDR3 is TGTGCCAGCAGCGCAGCTAGCGGGGGGGCCAAAGATACGCAGTATTTT.

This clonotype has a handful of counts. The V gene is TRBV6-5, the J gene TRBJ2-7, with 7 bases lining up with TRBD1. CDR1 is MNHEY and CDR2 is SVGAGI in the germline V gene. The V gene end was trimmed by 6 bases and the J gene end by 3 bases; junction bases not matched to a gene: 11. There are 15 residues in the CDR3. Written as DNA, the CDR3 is TGTGCCAGCAGAGGCCGGGACAGACCCTTCTACGAGCAGTACTTC. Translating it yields CASRGRDRPFYEQYF.

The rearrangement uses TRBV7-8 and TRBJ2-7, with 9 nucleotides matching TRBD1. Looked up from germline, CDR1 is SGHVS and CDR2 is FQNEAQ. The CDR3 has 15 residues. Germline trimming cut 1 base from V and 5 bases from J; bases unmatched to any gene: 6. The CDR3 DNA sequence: TGTGCCAGCAGCTTAGGAGGGACAGGGAGGGACGAGCAGTACGTC. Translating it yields CASSLGGTGRDEQYV.

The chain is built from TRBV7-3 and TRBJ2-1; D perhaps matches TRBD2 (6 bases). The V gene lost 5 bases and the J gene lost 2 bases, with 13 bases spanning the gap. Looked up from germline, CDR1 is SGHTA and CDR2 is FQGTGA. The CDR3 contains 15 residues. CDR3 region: CASSHERVPYNEQFF. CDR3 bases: TGTGCCAGCAGCCACGAGCGGGTTCCCTACAATGAGCAGTTCTTC.

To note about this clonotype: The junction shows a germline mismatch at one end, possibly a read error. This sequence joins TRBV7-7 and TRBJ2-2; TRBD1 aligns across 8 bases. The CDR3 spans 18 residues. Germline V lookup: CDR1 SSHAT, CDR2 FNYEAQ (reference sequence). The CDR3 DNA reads TGTGCTAGCAGCTCCAGGACAGGGTTTTTCTCGAACACCGGGGAGCTGTTTTTT. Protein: CASSSRTGFFSNTGELFF.

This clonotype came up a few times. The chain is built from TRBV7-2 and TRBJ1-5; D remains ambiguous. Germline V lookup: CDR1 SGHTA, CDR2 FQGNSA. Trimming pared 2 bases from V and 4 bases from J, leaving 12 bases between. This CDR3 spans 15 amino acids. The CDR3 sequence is CASSLRPVGNQPQHF. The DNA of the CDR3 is TGTGCCAGCAGCTTACGACCCGTGGGGAATCAGCCCCAGCATTTT.

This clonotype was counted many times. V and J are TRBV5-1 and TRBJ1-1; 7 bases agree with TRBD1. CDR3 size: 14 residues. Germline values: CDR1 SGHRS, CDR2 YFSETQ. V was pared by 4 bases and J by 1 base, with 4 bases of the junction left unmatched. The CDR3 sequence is CASSRQGGNTEAFF. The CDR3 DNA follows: TGCGCCAGCAGCAGACAGGGAGGGAACACTGAAGCTTTCTTT.

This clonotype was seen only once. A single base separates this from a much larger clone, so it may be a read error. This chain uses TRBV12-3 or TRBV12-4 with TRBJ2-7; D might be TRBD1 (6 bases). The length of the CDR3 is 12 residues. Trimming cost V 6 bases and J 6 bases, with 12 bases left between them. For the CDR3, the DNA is TGTGCCAGCAGCCGACAGGTGGGCGAGCAGTACGTC. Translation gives CASSRQVGEQYV.

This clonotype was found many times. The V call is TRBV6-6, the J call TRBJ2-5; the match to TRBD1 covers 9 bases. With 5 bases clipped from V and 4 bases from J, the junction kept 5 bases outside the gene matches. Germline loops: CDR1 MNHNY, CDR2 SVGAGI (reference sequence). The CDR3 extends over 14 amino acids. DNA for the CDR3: TGTGCCAGCAGTATACAGGGGGCGGGAGAGACCCAGTACTTC. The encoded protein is CASSIQGAGETQYF.

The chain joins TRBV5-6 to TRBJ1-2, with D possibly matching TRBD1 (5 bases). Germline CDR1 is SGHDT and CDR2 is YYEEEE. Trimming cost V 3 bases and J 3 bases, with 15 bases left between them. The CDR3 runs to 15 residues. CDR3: CASSSGRGEDYGYTF. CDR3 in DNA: TGTGCCAGCAGCTCCGGCCGGGGGGAAGACTATGGCTACACCTTC.

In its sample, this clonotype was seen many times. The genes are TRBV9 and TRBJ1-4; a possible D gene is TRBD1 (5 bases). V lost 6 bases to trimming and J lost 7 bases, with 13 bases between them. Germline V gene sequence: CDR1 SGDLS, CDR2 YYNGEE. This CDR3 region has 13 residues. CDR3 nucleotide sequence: TGTGCCAGCAATTCGGGGGGTGGTGAAAAACTGTTTTTT. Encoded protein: CASNSGGGEKLFF.

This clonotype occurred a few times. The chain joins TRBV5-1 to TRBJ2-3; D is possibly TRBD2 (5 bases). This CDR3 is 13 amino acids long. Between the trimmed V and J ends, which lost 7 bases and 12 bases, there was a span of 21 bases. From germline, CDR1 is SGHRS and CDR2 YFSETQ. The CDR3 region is CASLGGSSPTQYF. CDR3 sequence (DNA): TGCGCCAGCCTCGGAGGTTCCTCCCCGACTCAGTATTTT.

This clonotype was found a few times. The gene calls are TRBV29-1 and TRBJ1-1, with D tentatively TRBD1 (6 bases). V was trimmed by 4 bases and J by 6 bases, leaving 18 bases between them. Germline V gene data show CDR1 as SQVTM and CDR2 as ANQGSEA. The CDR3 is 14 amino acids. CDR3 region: CSVVPGAGSAEAFF. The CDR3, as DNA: TGCAGCGTTGTACCAGGGGCGGGCAGCGCTGAAGCTTTCTTT.

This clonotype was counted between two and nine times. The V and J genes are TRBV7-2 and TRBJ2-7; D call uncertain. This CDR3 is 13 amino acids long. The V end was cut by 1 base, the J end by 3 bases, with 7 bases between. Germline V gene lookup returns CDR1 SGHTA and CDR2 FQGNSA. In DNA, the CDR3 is TGTGCCAGCAGCTTAGGTCTCCGCTACGAGCAGTACGTC. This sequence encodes CASSLGLRYEQYV.

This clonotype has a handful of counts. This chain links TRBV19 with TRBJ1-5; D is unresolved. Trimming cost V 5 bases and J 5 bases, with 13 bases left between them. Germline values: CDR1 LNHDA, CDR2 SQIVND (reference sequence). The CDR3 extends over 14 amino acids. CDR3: CASSFRGLHQPQHF. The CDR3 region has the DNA TGTGCCAGTAGTTTTAGAGGGTTGCATCAGCCCCAGCATTTT.

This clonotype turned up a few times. The CDR3 spells CASNGFTRYEQYV. The DNA of the CDR3 is TGTGCCAGCAACGGGTTTACTAGATACGAGCAGTACGTC. V and J are TRBV6-8 and TRBJ2-7; D possibly corresponds to TRBD2 (5 bases). The germline V gene encodes CDR1 MNHGY and CDR2 SAAAGT. The V end lost 7 bases, the J end lost 4 bases, and 14 bases lay between the germline ends. The CDR3 runs 13 residues.

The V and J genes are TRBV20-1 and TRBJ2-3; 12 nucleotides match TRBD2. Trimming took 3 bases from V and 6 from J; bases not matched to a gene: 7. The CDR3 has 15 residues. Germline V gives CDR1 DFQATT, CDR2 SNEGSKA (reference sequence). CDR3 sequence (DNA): TGCAGTGCTAGTCCTAGCGGGGGGGCGACCGATACGCAGTATTTT. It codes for CSASPSGGATDTQYF.

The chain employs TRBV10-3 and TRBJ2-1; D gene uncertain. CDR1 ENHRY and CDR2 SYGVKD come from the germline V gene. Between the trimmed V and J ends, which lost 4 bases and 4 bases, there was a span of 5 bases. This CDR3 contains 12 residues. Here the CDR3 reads CAISVVYNEQFF. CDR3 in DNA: TGTGCCATCAGTGTGGTGTACAATGAGCAGTTCTTC.

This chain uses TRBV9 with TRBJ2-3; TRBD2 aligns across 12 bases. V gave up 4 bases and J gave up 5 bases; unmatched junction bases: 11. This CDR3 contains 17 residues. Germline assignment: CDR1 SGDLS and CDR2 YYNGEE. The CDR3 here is CASSILAGGPSGDTQYF. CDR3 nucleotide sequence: TGTGCCAGCAGCATCCTAGCGGGGGGGCCTTCAGGAGATACGCAGTATTTT.

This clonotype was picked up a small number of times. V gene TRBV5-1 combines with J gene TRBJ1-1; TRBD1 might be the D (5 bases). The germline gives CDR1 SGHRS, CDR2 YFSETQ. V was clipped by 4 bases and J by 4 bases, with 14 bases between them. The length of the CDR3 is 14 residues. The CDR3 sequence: CASSPDRGITEAFF. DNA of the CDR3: TGCGCCAGCAGCCCCGACAGAGGGATCACTGAAGCTTTCTTT.

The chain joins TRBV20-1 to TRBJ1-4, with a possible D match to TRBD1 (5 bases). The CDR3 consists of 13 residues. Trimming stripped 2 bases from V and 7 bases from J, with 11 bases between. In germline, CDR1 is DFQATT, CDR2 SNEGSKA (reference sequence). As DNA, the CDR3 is TGCAGTGCTAGATTCCCGGGGGTTGAAAAACTGTTTTTT. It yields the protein CSARFPGVEKLFF.

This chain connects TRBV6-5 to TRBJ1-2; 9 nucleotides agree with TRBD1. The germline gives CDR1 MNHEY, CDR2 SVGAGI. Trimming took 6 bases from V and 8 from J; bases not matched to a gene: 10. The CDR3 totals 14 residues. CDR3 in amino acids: CASRGGTGRGGYTF. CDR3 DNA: TGTGCCAGCAGGGGTGGGACAGGGCGAGGCGGCTACACCTTC.

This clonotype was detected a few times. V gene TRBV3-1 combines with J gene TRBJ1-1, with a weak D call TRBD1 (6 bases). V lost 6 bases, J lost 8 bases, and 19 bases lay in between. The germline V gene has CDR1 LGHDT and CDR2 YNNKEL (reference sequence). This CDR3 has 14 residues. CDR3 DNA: TGTGCCAGCAGAAGGGGGAGACAGCGTGAGGAAGCTTTCTTT. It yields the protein CASRRGRQREEAFF.

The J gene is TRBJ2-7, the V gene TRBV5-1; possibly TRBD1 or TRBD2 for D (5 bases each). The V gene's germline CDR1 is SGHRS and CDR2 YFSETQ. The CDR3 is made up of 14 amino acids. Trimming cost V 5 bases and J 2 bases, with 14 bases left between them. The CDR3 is CASRANRDAYEQYF. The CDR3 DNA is TGCGCCAGCAGAGCTAACCGGGACGCCTACGAGCAGTACTTC.

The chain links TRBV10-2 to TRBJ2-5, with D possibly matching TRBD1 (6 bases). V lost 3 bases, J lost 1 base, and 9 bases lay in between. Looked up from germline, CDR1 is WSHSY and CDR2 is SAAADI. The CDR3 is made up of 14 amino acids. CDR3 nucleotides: TGCGCCAGCAGTGAACAGGGCGGCCAAGAGACCCAGTACTTC. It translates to CASSEQGGQETQYF.

CDR3 DNA: TGTGCCAGCAGCTTGACGGCAGGGAATCAGCCCCAGCATTTT. It translates to CASSLTAGNQPQHF. The chain uses TRBV5-6 and TRBJ1-5; D is possibly TRBD1 (5 bases). With 1 base removed from V and 4 bases from J, the gap between germline ends came to 9 bases. The germline CDR1 and CDR2 sequences are SGHDT and YYEEEE. The CDR3 sequence is 14 residues long.

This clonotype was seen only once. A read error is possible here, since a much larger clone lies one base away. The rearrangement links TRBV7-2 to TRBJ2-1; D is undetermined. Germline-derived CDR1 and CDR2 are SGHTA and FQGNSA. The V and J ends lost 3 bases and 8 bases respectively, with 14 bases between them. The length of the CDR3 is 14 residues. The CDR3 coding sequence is TGTGCCAGCAGCTTCGGCAGGTGGTATGATGAGCAGTTCTTC. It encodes CASSFGRWYDEQFF.

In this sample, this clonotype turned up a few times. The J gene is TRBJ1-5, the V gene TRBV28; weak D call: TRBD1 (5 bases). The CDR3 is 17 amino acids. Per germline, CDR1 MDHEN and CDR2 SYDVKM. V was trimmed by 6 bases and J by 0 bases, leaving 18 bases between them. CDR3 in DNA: TGTGCCAGCAGCTCCGGGACCGATGTCCTTAGCAATCAGCCCCAGCATTTT. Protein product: CASSSGTDVLSNQPQHF.

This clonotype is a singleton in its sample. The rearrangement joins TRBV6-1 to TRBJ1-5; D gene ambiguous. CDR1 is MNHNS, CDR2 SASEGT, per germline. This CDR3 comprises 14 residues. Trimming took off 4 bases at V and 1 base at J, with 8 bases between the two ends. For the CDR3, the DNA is TGTGCCAGCAGTGGGGTTCAGAGCAATCAGCCCCAGCATTTT. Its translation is CASSGVQSNQPQHF.